This TCR beta chain was recovered during a study of identical twins. The CDR3 extends over 14 amino acids. The germline gives CDR1 DFQATT, CDR2 SNEGSKA (reference sequence). V was cut by 4 bases and J by 5 bases, with 14 bases left in between. Study-level points and caveats: Within beta out-of-frame sequences, the excess sharing observed between twins was weaker.

cDNA molecules carried unique molecular identifiers, and template switching added a universal primer site. Each CDR3 protein is one row after TCRdb ran MiXCR on the 5' RACE reads. Among roughly 240,000 distinct CDR3 sequences, approximately 7.3% were seen once, and the ten largest hold 5.4%. This clonotype was counted many times. Antigen: not known. These records were also assigned to another study, of yellow fever vaccine responses in identical twins.

Sequenced material: CD8+ T cells sorted from blood. The rearrangement uses TRBV20-1 and TRBJ1-4; D perhaps matches TRBD1 (6 bases). This TCR was sampled from a woman aged 18-29 years in good health. The CDR3 is CSATAGQMNEKLFF. CDR3 coding DNA: TGCAGTGCTACAGCAGGACAGATGAATGAAAAACTGTTTTTT.